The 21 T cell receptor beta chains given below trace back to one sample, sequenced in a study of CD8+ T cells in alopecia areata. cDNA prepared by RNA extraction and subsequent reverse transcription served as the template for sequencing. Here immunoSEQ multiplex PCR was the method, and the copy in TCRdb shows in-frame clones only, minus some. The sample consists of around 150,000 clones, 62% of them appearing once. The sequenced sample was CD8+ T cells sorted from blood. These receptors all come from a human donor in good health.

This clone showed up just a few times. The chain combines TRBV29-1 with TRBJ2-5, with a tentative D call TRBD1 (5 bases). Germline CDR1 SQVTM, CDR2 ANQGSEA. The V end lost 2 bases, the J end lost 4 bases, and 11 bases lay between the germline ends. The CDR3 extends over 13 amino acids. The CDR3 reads CSVETGARETQYF. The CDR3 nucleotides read TGCAGCGTTGAAACAGGAGCGAGAGAGACCCAGTACTTC.

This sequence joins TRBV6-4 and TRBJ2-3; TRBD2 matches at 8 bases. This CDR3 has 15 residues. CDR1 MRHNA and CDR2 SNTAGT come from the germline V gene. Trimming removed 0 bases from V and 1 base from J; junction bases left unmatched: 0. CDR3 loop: CASSDSREGTDTQYF. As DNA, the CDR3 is TGTGCCAGCAGTGACTCGCGGGAGGGCACAGATACGCAGTATTTT.

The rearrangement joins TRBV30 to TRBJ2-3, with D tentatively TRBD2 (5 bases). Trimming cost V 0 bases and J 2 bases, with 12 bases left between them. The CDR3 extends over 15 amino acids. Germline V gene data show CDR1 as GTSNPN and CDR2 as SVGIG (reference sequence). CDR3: CAWSVLSGTTDTQYF. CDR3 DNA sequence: TGTGCCTGGAGTGTTTTAAGCGGCACCACAGATACGCAGTATTTT.

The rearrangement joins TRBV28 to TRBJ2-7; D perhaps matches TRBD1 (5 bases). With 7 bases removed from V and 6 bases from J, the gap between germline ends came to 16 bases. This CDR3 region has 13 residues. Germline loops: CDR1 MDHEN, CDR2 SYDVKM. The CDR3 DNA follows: TGTGCCAGCAATTTTCCCGGTCAGGGCGAGCAGTACTTC. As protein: CASNFPGQGEQYF. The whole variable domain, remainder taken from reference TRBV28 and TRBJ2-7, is DVKVTQSSRYLVKRTGEKVFLECVQDMDHENMFWYRQDPGLGLRLIYFSYDVKMKEKGDIPEGYSVSREKKERFSLILESASTNQTSMYLCASNFPGQGEQYFGPGTRLTVT.

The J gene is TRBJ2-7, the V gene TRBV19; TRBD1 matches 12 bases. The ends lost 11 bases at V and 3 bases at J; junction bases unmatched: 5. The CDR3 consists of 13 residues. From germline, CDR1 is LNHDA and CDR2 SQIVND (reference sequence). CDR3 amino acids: CASGTGGVYEQYF. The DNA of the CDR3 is TGTGCCTCTGGGACAGGGGGCGTCTACGAGCAGTACTTC.

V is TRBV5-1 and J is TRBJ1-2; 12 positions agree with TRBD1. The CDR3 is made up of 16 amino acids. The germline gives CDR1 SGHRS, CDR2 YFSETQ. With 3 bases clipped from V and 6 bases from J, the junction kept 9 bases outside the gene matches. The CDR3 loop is CASSWTRGQGAHGYTF. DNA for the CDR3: TGCGCCAGCAGCTGGACCAGGGGACAGGGGGCGCATGGCTACACCTTC.

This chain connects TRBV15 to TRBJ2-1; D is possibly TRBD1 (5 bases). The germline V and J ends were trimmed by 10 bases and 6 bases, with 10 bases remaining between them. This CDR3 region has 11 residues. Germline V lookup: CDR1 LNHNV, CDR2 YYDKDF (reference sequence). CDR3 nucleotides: TGTGCCAGCCGCCAGGGCAATGAGCAGTTCTTC. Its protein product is CASRQGNEQFF.

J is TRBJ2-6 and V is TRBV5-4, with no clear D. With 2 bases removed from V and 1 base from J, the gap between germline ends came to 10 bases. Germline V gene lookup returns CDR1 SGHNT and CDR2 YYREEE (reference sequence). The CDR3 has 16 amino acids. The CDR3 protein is CASSFRHLSGANVLTF. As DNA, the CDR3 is TGTGCCAGCAGCTTCCGTCATTTATCTGGGGCCAACGTCCTGACTTTC.

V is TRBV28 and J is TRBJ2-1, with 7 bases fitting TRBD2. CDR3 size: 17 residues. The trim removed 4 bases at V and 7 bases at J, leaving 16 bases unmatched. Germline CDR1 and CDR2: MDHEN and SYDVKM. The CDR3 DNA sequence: TGTGCCAGCAGTTGGGTCGGGGCGGGAGAGGGTGGAAATGAGCAGTTCTTC. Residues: CASSWVGAGEGGNEQFF.

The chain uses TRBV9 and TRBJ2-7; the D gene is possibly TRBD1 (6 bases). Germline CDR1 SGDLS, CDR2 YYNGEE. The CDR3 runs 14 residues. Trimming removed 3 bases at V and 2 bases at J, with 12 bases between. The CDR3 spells CASSASDSAYEQYF. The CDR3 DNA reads TGTGCCAGCAGCGCCTCGGACAGTGCCTACGAGCAGTACTTC.

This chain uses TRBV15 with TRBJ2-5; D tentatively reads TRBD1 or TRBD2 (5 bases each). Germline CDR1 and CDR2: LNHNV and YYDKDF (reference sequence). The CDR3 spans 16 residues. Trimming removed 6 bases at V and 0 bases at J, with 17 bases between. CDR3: CATRYPGQSDQETQYF. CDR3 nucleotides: TGTGCCACCAGATACCCGGGGCAGAGTGACCAAGAGACCCAGTACTTC.

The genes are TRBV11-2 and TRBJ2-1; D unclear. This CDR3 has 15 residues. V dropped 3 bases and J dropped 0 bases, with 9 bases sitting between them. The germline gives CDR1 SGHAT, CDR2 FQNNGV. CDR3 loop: CASSFRLSSYNEQFF. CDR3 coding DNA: TGTGCCAGCAGCTTTAGGCTAAGCTCCTACAATGAGCAGTTCTTC.

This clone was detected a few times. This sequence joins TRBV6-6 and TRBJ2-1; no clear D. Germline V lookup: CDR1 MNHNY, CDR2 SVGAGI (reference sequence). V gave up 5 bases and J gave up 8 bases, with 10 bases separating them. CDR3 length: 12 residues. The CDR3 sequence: CASSHMTDEQFF. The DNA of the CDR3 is TGTGCCAGCAGTCATATGACGGATGAGCAGTTCTTC.

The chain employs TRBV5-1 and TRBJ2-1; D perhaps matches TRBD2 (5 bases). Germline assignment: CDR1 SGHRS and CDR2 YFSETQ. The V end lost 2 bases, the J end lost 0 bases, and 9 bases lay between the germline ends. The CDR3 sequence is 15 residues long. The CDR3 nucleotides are TGCGCCAGCAGCTTAGCGGCGAGCTCCTACAATGAGCAGTTCTTC. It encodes CASSLAASSYNEQFF.

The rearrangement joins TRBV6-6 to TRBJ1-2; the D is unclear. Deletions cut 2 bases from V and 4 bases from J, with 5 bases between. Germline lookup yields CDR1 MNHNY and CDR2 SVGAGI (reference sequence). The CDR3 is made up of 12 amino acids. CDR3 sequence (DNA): TGTGCCAGCAGTTACAATATCTATGGCTACACCTTC. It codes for CASSYNIYGYTF.

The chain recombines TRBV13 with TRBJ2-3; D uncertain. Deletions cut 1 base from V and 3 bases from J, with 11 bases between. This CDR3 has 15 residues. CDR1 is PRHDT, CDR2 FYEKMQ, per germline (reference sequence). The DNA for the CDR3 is TGTGCCAGCAGCTTAGCTTTACATGGTACAGATACGCAGTATTTT. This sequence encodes CASSLALHGTDTQYF.

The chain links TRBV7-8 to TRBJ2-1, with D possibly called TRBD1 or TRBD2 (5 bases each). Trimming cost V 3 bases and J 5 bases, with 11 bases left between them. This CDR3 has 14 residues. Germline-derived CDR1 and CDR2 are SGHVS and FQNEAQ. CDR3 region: CASSFAGTNNEQFF. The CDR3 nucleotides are TGTGCCAGCAGCTTTGCTGGGACCAACAATGAGCAGTTCTTC.

The chain's CDR3 is CASSFGTSVYEQYF. In DNA, the CDR3 is TGTGCCAGCAGCTTCGGGACTAGCGTATACGAGCAGTACTTC. This chain connects TRBV11-2 to TRBJ2-7, with 10 bases fitting TRBD2. The CDR3 is 14 residues long. Trimming cost V 3 bases and J 4 bases; bases outside gene matches: 3. Germline V lookup: CDR1 SGHAT, CDR2 FQNNGV.

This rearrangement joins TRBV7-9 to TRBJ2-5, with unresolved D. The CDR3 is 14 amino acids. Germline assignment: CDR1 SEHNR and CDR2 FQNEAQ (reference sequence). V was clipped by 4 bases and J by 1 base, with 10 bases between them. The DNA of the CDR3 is TGTGCCAGCAGCTACGCACGGATCCAAGAGACCCAGTACTTC. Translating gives CASSYARIQETQYF.

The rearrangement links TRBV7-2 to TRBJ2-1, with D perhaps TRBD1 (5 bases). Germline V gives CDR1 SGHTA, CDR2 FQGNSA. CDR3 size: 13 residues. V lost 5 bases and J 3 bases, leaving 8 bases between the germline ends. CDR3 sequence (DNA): TGTGCCAGCAGCATAGACAGCTACAATGAGCAGTTCTTC. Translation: CASSIDSYNEQFF.

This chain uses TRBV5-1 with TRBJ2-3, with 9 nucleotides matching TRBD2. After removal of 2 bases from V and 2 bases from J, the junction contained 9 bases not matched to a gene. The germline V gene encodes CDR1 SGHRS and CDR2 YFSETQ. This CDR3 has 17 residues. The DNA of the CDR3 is TGCGCCAGCAGCTTCGTTCGTAGCGGGGGATACACAGATACGCAGTATTTT. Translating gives CASSFVRSGGYTDTQYF.